This TCR beta chain was profiled in a study of CD8+ T cells in alopecia areata. About the study: Patients in the study were on tofacitinib for 6 to 18 months, then off it for 6 months.

The treatment was: oral pan-JAK inhibitor, 5-10 mg twice daily. Study-wide points: Compared with normal scalp, lesional scalp had higher clonality and more expanded CD8+ clones.

TCR sequencing used cDNA made by reverse transcription of extracted RNA. Sequencing used immunoSEQ multiplex PCR; TCRdb keeps in-frame clones, though not all of them. The sample consists of over 150,000 clones, nearly 60% of them appearing once. Remarks on this clone: Its target is unknown.

V was clipped by 8 bases and J by 7 bases, with 9 bases between them. There are 11 residues in the CDR3. Looked up from germline, CDR1 is MNHEY and CDR2 is SVGAGI. The chain couples TRBV6-5 to TRBJ2-4; D gene uncertain. The source of this sequence is a human donor with alopecia areata. The material was CD4+ T cells sorted from blood, obtained at week 24, from a patient treated with tofacitinib. CDR3 sequence (DNA): TGTGCCAGCCGTACCCGTAACATTCAGTACTTC. It codes for CASRTRNIQYF.